The 15 T cell receptor beta chains presented below share a single source sample, sequenced in a study of T cells in Graves' hyperthyroidism and ophthalmopathy. Amplified regions were TCR beta CDR3 sequences from RNA transcripts. The primer set for the first-round RT-PCR of the TCR CDR3 was HTBI. From the multiplex PCR reads, TCRdb called clonotypes with MiXCR, one entry per CDR3 protein. This sample has more than 500,000 distinct CDR3 sequences, with more than 45% found just once. What was sequenced was peripheral blood or thyroid tissue (not recorded which). The receptors shown here come from an adult woman with Graves' disease, either hyperthyroidism or ophthalmopathy (not recorded which).

The chain links TRBV20-1 to TRBJ2-3; the D gene is possibly TRBD2 (5 bases). Trimming stripped 4 bases from V and 1 base from J, with 15 bases between. The CDR3 runs 15 residues. CDR1 is DFQATT and CDR2 is SNEGSKA in the germline V gene (reference sequence). CDR3 nucleotide sequence: TGCAGTGCTATTAAAGTGGGAGACGGCACAGATACGCAGTATTTT. It translates to CSAIKVGDGTDTQYF.

This clonotype was counted only a few times. The chain couples TRBV7-9 to TRBJ1-1; D gene unclear. Trimming removed 1 base at V and 6 bases at J, with 15 bases between. Germline assignment: CDR1 SEHNR and CDR2 FQNEAQ (reference sequence). CDR3 length: 15 residues. CDR3 region: CASSLEGSTLAEAFF. The CDR3 DNA sequence: TGTGCCAGCAGCTTAGAGGGTTCGACCTTGGCTGAAGCTTTCTTT.

The CDR3 is CASSLGTGREQFF. Here the CDR3 DNA reads TGCGCCAGCAGCTTGGGGACAGGAAGGGAGCAGTTCTTC. J is TRBJ2-1 and V is TRBV5-1, with 7 bases identical to TRBD1. Trimming at V came to 0 bases and at J to 10 bases, leaving 4 bases not matched to a gene. CDR3 length equals 13 residues. CDR1 is SGHRS and CDR2 is YFSETQ in the germline V gene.

Of note for this clonotype: The conserved final phenylalanine or tryptophan is absent from the CDR3, which likely points to a read error. The chain employs TRBV5-1 and TRBJ1-1; 7 nucleotides line up with TRBD1. Per germline, CDR1 SGHRS and CDR2 YFSETQ. The CDR3 runs 15 residues. V shed 3 bases and J 1 base; nucleotides not matched to a gene: 6. CDR3 sequence (DNA): TGCGCCAGCAGCTCTACCGACAGGGCGAACACTGAAGCTTTCTCT. Translated: CASSSTDRANTEAFS.

V and J are TRBV10-3 and TRBJ2-5; D remains ambiguous. The germline V gene has CDR1 ENHRY and CDR2 SYGVKD. Trimming cost V 5 bases and J 0 bases, with 10 bases left between them. This CDR3 has 14 residues. The CDR3 loop reads CAISTLEHQETQYF. In nucleotides, the CDR3 is TGTGCCATCAGTACCCTGGAACACCAAGAGACCCAGTACTTC.

This clonotype was found many times. The chain joins TRBV7-9 to TRBJ1-1, with TRBD1 as a possible D gene (6 bases). The CDR3 length is 14 residues. V was trimmed by 2 bases and J by 4 bases, leaving 11 bases between them. The germline V gene encodes CDR1 SEHNR and CDR2 FQNEAQ (reference sequence). Here the CDR3 reads CASSLYAGATEAFF. CDR3 DNA sequence: TGTGCCAGCAGCTTATATGCAGGGGCCACTGAAGCTTTCTTT.

This clonotype was observed at least ten times. This rearrangement joins TRBV6-4 to TRBJ2-6; D perhaps matches TRBD2 (5 bases). This CDR3 has 15 amino acids. CDR1 is MRHNA, CDR2 SNTAGT, per germline. V was trimmed by 0 bases and J by 4 bases, leaving 7 bases between them. The CDR3 loop reads CASSDSTGGANVLTF. CDR3 nucleotide sequence: TGTGCCAGCAGTGACTCGACGGGGGGGGCCAACGTCCTGACTTTC.

There are many counts of this clonotype. The gene calls are TRBV27 and TRBJ1-2; D is possibly TRBD1 (5 bases). There are 12 residues in the CDR3. V lost 6 bases, J lost 4 bases, and 9 bases lay in between. Germline V CDR1 and CDR2: MNHEY, SMNVEV (reference sequence). This chain's CDR3 is CASRETVYGYTF. CDR3 nucleotides: TGTGCCAGCAGGGAGACAGTCTATGGCTACACCTTC.

In its sample, this clonotype was seen a few times. This chain joins TRBV5-6 and TRBJ2-7, with D uncertain. Trimming shortened V by 8 bases and J by 3 bases, and 18 bases separated the two germline ends. CDR1 is SGHDT, CDR2 YYEEEE, per germline. The CDR3 runs 14 residues. CDR3 loop: CASTKTATDYEQYF. CDR3 bases: TGTGCCAGTACCAAGACTGCTACGGACTACGAGCAGTACTTC. The full variable domain, its missing parts supplied by reference TRBV5-6 and TRBJ2-7, is DAGVTQSPTHLIKTRGQQVTLRCSPKSGHDTVSWYQQALGQGPQFIFQYYEEEERQRGNFPDRFSGHQFPNYSSELNVNALLLGDSALYLCASTKTATDYEQYFGPGTRLTVT.

The chain carries TRBV24-1 and TRBJ2-7, with 7 bases identical to TRBD1. Germline V CDR1 and CDR2: KGHDR, SFDVKD. The V and J ends lost 5 bases and 2 bases, in that order; junction bases with no gene match: 17. The length of the CDR3 is 18 residues. The CDR3 sequence: CATSGVEKKDRLAYEQYF. Written as DNA, the CDR3 is TGTGCCACCAGTGGCGTTGAGAAGAAGGACAGGCTTGCCTACGAGCAGTACTTC.

This clonotype was detected ten times or more. The genes are TRBV20-1 and TRBJ1-6; D possibly corresponds to TRBD1 (5 bases). The CDR3 loop spans 12 amino acids. CDR1 and CDR2 from the germline V gene are DFQATT and SNEGSKA (reference sequence). Between the trimmed V and J ends, which lost 7 bases and 9 bases, there was a span of 13 bases. This chain's CDR3 is CSVRQLSSPLHF. The DNA for the CDR3 is TGCAGTGTGCGACAGTTAAGTTCACCCCTCCACTTT.

This clonotype was found many times. In DNA form, the CDR3 reads TGTGCCAGCAGTTCCGACAGGGCAGGGGAGGAGCAGTACTTC. It codes for CASSSDRAGEEQYF. The V call is TRBV27, the J call TRBJ2-7, with 7 bases fitting TRBD1. From germline, CDR1 is MNHEY and CDR2 SMNVEV (reference sequence). The CDR3 extends over 14 amino acids. The ends lost 4 bases at V and 7 bases at J; junction bases unmatched: 10.

The V and J genes are TRBV10-3 and TRBJ1-1, with no clear D. The CDR3 is 14 residues long. Trimming pared 10 bases from V and 0 bases from J, leaving 15 bases between. Looked up from germline, CDR1 is ENHRY and CDR2 is SYGVKD. CDR3 amino acids: CATHGEGVNTEAFF. For the CDR3, the DNA is TGTGCCACCCATGGGGAAGGAGTGAACACTGAAGCTTTCTTT.

The J gene is TRBJ1-5, the V gene TRBV29-1; 7 nucleotides align to TRBD1. CDR1 is SQVTM, CDR2 ANQGSEA, per germline. V gave up 5 bases and J gave up 7 bases; unmatched junction bases: 5. This CDR3 has 12 residues. CDR3 sequence: CSVYQGVQPQHF. CDR3 bases: TGCAGCGTTTACCAGGGGGTGCAGCCCCAGCATTTT.

The chain combines TRBV20-1 with TRBJ1-5; maybe TRBD1 (6 bases). Trimming cost V 6 bases and J 0 bases, with 18 bases left between them. Germline V gene lookup returns CDR1 DFQATT and CDR2 SNEGSKA (reference sequence). This CDR3 spans 16 amino acids. The CDR3 spells CSASRGGGLSNQPQHF. CDR3 nucleotides: TGCAGTGCGAGCAGGGGAGGGGGGCTTAGCAATCAGCCCCAGCATTTT.